This T cell receptor (beta chain) was observed in a study of CD8 T cells in ankylosing spondylitis (dated by TCRdb to the late 2010s). For context, the study as a whole: To find TCR variants linked to disease, the study profiled T cell receptor beta repertoires in ankylosing spondylitis patients and healthy donors. Samples of peripheral blood were taken, and for ankylosing spondylitis patients, synovial fluid was collected as well. The full study cohort was made up of under 30 ankylosing spondylitis patients and approximately 100 healthy donors. The paper as a whole reports these results and caveats: A TCR beta motif of several highly homologous amino acid variants appeared characteristic of blood from ankylosing spondylitis patients. Some motif variants were previously reported in synovial fluid and blood of reactive arthritis patients, suggesting common disease-initiation mechanisms. A CD8+ phenotype was shown by the disease-linked clones, which were found at relatively low frequencies in peripheral blood. Significant enrichment of the disease-linked clones was reported in matched synovial fluid samples from ankylosing spondylitis patients.

Sequencing was carried out with an Illumina HiSeq 2500. TCR beta libraries were prepared by quantitative 5'-RACE with molecular barcodes. The paper's processing steps were these. A new computational method, built on a probabilistic model of VDJ rearrangement, was used to identify disease-linked TCR variants. TCRdb trimmed public reads at Q25 via fastp, called clones via MiXCR and kept in-frame beta chains. Every CDR3 protein is listed once, alongside the most common genes and DNA of its rows. The V and J calls were determined by TCRdb, not by the authors. The sample table contains 750,000 to 850,000 distinct CDR3 sequences; only one count was recorded for approximately 12% of them. More than 0.5% of the sample belongs to the ten largest clones. On this clonotype itself: The antigen it binds to is not known. No much larger clone exists at a distance of one base, and base qualities are not known.

V loses 1 base at its end and J loses 5 bases; junction bases beyond the gene matches: 3. The CDR1 and CDR2 encoded by the germline V gene (reference sequence) are SEHNR and FQNEAQ. The CDR3 starts with the cysteine, ends with the phenylalanine, and has 15 residues. Kept here is only the CDR3 DNA, which spans 45 bases and is read in frame from base 1. The specimen was blood, either unsorted or a sorted T cell fraction (not recorded which). This clonotype was obtained from a male donor with ankylosing spondylitis. The chain is assembled from TRBV7-9 and TRBJ2-1, with TRBD2 identical over 9 junction bases. The nucleotide sequence is given as TGTGCCAGCAGCTTAGAGATAGCGGGGGACAATGAGCAGTTCTTC. This sequence encodes CASSLEIAGDNEQFF.